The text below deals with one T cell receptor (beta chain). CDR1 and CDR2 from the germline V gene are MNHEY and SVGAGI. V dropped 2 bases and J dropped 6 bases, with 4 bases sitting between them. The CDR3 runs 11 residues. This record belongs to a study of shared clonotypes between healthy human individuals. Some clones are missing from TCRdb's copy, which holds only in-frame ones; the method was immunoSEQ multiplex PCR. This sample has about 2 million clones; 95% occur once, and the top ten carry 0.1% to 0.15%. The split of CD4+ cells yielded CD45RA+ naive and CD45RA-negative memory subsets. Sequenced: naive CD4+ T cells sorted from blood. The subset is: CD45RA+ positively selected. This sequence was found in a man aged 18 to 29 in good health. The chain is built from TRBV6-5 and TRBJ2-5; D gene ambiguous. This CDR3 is CASSYLQTQYF. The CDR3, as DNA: TGTGCCAGCAGTTACCTCCAGACCCAGTACTTC.